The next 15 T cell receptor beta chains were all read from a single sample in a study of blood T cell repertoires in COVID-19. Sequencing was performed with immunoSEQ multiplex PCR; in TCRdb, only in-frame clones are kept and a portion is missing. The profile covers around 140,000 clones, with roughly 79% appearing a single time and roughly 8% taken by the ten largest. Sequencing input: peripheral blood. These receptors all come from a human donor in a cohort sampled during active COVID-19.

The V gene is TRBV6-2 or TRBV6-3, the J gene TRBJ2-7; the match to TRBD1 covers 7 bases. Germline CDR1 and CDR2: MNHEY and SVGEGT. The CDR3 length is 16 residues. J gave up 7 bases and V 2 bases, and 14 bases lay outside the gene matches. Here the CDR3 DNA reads TGTGCCAGCAGTTACACGGACCGGGACAGCGGTTGGGAGCAGTACTTC. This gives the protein CASSYTDRDSGWEQYF.

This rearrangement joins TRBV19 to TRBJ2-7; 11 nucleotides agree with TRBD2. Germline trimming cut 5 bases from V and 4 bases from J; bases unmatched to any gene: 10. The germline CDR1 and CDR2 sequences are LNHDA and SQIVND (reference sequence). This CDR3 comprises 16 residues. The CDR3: CASSPRTSGRLYEQYF. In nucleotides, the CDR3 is TGTGCCAGTAGTCCTCGAACTAGCGGGAGATTATACGAGCAGTACTTC.

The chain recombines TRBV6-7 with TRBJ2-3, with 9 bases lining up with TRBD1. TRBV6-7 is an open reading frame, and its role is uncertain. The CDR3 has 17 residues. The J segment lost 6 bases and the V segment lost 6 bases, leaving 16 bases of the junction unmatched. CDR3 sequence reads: CASSSPRGTGKRDTQYF. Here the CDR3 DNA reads TGTGCCAGCAGCTCACCCCGCGGGACAGGGAAGAGGGATACGCAGTATTTT.

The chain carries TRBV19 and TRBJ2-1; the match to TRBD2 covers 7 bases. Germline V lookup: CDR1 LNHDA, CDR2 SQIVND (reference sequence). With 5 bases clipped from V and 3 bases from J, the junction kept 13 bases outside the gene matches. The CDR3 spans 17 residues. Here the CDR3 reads CASSLRASGQLYNEQFF. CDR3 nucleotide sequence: TGTGCCAGTAGTCTGCGGGCTAGCGGACAACTCTACAATGAGCAGTTCTTC. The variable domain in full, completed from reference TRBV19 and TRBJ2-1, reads DGGITQSPKYLFRKEGQNVTLSCEQNLNHDAMYWYRQDPGQGLRLIYYSQIVNDFQKGDIAEGYSVSREKKESFPLTVTSAQKNPTAFYLCASSLRASGQLYNEQFFGPGTRLTVL.

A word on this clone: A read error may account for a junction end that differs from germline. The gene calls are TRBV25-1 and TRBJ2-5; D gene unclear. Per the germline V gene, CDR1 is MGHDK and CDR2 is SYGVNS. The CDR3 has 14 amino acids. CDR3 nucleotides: TGTGCCAGCAGTGATTTTTCACTCCAAGAGGCCCAGTACTTC. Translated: CASSDFSLQEAQYF.

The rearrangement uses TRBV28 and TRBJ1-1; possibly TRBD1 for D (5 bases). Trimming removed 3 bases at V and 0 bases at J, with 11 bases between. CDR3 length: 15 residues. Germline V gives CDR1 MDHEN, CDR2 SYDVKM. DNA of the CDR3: TGTGCCAGCAGTTTGGGCGGGGGAGTGAACACTGAAGCTTTCTTT. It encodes CASSLGGGVNTEAFF.

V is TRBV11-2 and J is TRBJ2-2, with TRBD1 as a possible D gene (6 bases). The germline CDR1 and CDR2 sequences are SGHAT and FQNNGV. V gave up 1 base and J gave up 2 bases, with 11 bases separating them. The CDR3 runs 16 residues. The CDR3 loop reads CASSLVGGINTGELFF. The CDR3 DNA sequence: TGTGCCAGCAGCTTAGTAGGGGGTATAAACACCGGGGAGCTGTTTTTT.

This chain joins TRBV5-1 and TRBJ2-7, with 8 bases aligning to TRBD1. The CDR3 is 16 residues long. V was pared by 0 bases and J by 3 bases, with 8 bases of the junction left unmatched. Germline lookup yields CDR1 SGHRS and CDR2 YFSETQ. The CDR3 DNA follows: TGCGCCAGCAGCTTGGGGGGGACAGGAGGTGACTACGAGCAGTACTTC. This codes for CASSLGGTGGDYEQYF.

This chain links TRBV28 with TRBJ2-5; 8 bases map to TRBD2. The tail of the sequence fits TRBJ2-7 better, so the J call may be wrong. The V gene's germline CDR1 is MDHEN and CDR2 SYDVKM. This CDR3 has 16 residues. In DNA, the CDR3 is TGTGCCAGCAGTCCGCGGGGGGCGCGGGGGTCCTACGAGCAGTACTTC. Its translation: CASSPRGARGSYEQYF.

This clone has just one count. In DNA, the CDR3 is TGTGCCAGCAGCTTAGACCCGTTTCTCTCCGAGCAGTACTTC. It codes for CASSLDPFLSEQYF. V gene TRBV11-2 combines with J gene TRBJ2-7; D remains ambiguous. V lost 0 bases, J lost 6 bases, and 12 bases lay in between. Germline values: CDR1 SGHAT, CDR2 FQNNGV. The CDR3 length is 14 residues.

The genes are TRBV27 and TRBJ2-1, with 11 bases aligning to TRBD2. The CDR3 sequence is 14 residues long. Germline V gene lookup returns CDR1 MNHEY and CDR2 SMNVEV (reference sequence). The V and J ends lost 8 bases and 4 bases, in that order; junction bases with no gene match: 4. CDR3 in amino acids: CASSSGRTYNEQFF. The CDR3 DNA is TGTGCCAGCTCTAGCGGGAGGACTTACAATGAGCAGTTCTTC.

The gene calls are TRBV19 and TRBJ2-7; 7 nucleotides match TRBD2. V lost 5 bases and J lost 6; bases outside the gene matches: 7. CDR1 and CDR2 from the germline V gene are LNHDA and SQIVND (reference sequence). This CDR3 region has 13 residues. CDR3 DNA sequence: TGTGCCAGTAGTCCGGATAGCGGGTTCGAGCAGTACTTC. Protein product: CASSPDSGFEQYF.

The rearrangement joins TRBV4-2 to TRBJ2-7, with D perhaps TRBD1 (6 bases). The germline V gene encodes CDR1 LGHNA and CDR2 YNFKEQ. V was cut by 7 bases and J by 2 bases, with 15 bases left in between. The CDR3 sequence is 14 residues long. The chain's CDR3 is CASTEFPGAYEQYF. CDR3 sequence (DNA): TGTGCCAGCACGGAATTTCCAGGGGCCTACGAGCAGTACTTC.

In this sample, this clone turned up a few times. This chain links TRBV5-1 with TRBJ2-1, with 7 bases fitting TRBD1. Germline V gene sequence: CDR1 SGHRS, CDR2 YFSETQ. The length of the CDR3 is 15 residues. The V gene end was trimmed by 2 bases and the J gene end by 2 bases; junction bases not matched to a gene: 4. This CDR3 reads CASSFEGAAYNEQFF. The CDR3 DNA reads TGCGCCAGCAGCTTTGAGGGGGCTGCCTACAATGAGCAGTTCTTC.

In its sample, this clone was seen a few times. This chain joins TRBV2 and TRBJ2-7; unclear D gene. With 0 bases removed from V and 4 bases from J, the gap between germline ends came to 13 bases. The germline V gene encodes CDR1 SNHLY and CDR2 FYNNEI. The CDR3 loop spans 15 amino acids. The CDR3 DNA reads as TGTGCCAGCAGTGAAGCTAGCCAATCCCCTTACGAGCAGTACTTC. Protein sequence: CASSEASQSPYEQYF.